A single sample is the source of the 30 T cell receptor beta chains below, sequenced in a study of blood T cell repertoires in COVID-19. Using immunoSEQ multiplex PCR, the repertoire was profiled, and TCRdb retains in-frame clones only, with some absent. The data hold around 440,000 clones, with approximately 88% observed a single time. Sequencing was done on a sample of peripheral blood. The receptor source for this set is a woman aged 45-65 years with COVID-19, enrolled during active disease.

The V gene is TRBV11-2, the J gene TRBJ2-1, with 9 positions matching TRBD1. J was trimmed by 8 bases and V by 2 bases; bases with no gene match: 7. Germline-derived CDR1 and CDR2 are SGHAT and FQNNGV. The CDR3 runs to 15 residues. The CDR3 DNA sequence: TGTGCCAGCAGCTTAACAGGTAACAGGGGGCATGAGCAGTTCTTC. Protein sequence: CASSLTGNRGHEQFF.

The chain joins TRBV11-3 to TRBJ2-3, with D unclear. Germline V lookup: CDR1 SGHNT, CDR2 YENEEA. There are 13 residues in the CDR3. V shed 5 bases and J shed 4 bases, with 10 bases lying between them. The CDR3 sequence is CASSPPTADTQYF. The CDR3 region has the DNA TGTGCCAGCAGCCCCCCAACTGCAGATACGCAGTATTTT.

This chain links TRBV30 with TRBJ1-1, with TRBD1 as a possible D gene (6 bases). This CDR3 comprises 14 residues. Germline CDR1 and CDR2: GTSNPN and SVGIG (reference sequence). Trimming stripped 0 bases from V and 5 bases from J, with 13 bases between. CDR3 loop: CAWSVSGGITEAFF. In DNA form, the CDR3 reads TGTGCCTGGAGTGTAAGTGGGGGCATTACTGAAGCTTTCTTT.

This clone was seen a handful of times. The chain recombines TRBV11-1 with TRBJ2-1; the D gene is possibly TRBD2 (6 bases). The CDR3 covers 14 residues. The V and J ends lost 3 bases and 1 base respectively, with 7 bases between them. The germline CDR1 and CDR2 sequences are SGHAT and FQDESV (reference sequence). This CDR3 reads CASSLGGSYNEQFF. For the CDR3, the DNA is TGTGCCAGCAGCTTGGGGGGATCCTACAATGAGCAGTTCTTC.

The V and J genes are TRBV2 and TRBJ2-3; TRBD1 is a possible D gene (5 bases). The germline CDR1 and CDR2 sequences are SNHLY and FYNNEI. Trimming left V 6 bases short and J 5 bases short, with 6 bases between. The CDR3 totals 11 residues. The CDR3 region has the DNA TGTGCCAGCAGGGGGCGAGATACGCAGTATTTT. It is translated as CASRGRDTQYF.

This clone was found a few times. CDR3 residues: CASSMGLGGRGQPQHF. CDR3 bases: TGTGCCAGTAGTATGGGGTTGGGGGGGCGCGGTCAGCCCCAGCATTTT. This chain joins TRBV19 and TRBJ1-5; possibly TRBD1 for D (6 bases). The germline V gene has CDR1 LNHDA and CDR2 SQIVND (reference sequence). The CDR3 loop spans 16 amino acids. V was trimmed by 3 bases and J by 6 bases, leaving 18 bases between them.

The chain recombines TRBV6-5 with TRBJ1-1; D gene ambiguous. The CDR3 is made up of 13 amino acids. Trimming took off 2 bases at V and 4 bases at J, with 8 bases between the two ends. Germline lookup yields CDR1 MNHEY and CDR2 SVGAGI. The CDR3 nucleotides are TGTGCCAGCAGTTACGAAGCCCGCACTGAAGCTTTCTTT. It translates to CASSYEARTEAFF.

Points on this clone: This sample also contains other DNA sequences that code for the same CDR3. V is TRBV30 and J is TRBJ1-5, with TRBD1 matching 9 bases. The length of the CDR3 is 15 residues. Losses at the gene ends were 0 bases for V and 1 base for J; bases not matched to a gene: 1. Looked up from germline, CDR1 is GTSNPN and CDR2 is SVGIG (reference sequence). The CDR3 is CAWSVGQGSNQPQHF. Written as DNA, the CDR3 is TGTGCCTGGAGTGTGGGACAGGGAAGCAATCAGCCCCAGCATTTT.

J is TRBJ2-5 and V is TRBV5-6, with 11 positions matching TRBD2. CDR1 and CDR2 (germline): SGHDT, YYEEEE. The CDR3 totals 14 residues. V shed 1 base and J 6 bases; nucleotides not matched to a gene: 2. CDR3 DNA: TGTGCCAGCAGCTTGACTAGCGGGGGAAAGACCCAGTACTTC. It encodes CASSLTSGGKTQYF.

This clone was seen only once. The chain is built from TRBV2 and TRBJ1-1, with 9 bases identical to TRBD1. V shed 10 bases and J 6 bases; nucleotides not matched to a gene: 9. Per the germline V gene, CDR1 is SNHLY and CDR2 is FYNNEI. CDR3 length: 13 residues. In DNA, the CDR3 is TGTGCCACATGGGACAGGGAAAGGCCTGAAGCTTTCTTT. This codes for CATWDRERPEAFF.

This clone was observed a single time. For the CDR3, the DNA is TGTGCCAGCAGCCCGGTCCCCGGGGTCTATGGCTACACCTTC. Translated: CASSPVPGVYGYTF. V is TRBV3-1 (or the pseudogene TRBV3-2) and J is TRBJ1-2; the D is unclear. The ends were cut back, 4 bases at V and 4 bases at J, with 13 bases in the middle. The germline gives CDR1 LGHDT, CDR2 YNNKEL (reference sequence). This CDR3 has 14 residues.

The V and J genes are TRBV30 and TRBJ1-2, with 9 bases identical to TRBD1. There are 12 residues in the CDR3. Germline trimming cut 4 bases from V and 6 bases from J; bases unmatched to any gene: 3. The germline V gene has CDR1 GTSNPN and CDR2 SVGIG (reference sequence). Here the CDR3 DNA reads TGTGCCTGGACCGGGACAGGGCATGGCTACACCTTC. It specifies CAWTGTGHGYTF.

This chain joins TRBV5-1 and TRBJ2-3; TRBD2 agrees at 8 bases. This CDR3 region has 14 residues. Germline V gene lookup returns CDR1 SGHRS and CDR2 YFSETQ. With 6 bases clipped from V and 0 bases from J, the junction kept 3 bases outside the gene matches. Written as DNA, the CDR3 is TGCGCCAGCAAGCGGGGGCCGAGCACAGATACGCAGTATTTT. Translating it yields CASKRGPSTDTQYF.

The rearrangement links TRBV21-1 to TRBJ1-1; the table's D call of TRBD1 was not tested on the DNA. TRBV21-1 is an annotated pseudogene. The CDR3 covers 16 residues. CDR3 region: CASSKGTGTLNTEAFF. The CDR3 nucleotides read TGTGCCAGCAGCAAAGGCACAGGTACCCTGAACACTGAAGCTTTCTTT.

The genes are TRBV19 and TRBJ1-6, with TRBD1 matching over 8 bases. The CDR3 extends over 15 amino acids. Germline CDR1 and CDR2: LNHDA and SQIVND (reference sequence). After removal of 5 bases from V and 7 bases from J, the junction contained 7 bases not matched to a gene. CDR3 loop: CASSSWTGRNSPLHF. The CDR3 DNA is TGTGCCAGTAGTTCGTGGACAGGGAGAAATTCACCCCTCCACTTT. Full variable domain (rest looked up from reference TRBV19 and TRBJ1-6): DGGITQSPKYLFRKEGQNVTLSCEQNLNHDAMYWYRQDPGQGLRLIYYSQIVNDFQKGDIAEGYSVSREKKESFPLTVTSAQKNPTAFYLCASSSWTGRNSPLHFGNGTRLTVT.

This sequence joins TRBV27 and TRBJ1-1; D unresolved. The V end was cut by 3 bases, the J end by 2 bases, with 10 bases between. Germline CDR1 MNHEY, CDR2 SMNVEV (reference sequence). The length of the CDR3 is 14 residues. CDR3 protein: CASSFVGSNTEAFF. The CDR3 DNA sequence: TGTGCCAGCAGTTTTGTCGGGTCTAACACTGAAGCTTTCTTT.

CDR3 residues: CASSPGLPTDTQYF. Written as DNA, the CDR3 is TGTGCCAGCAGCCCCGGACTTCCCACAGATACGCAGTATTTT. The genes are TRBV2 and TRBJ2-3; a weak D match, TRBD2 (5 bases). The CDR3 has 14 residues. Germline CDR1 is SNHLY and CDR2 is FYNNEI. V dropped 6 bases and J dropped 2 bases, with 12 bases sitting between them.

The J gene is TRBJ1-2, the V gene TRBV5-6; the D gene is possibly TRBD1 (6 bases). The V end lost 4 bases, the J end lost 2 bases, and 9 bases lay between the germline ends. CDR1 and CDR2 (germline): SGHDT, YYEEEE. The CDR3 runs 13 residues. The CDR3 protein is CASSRTGNYGYTF. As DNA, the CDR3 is TGTGCCAGCAGCCGAACAGGGAACTATGGCTACACCTTC.

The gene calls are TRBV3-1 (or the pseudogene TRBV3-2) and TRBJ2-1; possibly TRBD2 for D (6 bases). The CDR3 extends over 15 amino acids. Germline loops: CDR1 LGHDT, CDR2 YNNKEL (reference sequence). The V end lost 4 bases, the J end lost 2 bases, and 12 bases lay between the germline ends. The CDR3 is CASSLFGGPYNEQFF. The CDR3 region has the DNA TGTGCCAGCAGCCTCTTCGGGGGTCCCTACAATGAGCAGTTCTTC.

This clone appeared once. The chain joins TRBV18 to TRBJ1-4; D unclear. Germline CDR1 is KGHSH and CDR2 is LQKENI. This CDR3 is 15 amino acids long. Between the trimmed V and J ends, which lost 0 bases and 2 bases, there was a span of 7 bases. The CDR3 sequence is CASSPPVETNEKLFF. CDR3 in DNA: TGTGCCAGCTCACCACCGGTGGAGACTAATGAAAAACTGTTTTTT.

CDR3 DNA: TGTGCCAGCAGACCTACTCCCACCCGACAGCGCTCTGGGGCCAACGTCCTGACTTTC. It specifies CASRPTPTRQRSGANVLTF. The V and J genes are TRBV27 and TRBJ2-6; D possibly corresponds to TRBD1 (5 bases). The ends were cut back, 6 bases at V and 0 bases at J, with 21 bases in the middle. CDR3 size: 19 residues. Per the germline V gene, CDR1 is MNHEY and CDR2 is SMNVEV (reference sequence).

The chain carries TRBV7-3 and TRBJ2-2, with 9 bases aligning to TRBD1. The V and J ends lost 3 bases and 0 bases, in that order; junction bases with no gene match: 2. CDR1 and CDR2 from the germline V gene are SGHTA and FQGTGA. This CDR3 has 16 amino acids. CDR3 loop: CASSFRDRANTGELFF. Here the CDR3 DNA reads TGTGCCAGCAGCTTCCGGGACAGGGCGAACACCGGGGAGCTGTTTTTT.

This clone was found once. CDR3 in amino acids: CAGGTADYNEQFF. DNA of the CDR3: TGTGCCGGGGGGACAGCGGATTACAATGAGCAGTTCTTC. The chain combines TRBV7-9 with TRBJ2-1, with D perhaps matching TRBD1 (7 bases). Germline CDR1 SEHNR, CDR2 FQNEAQ (reference sequence). With 11 bases removed from V and 4 bases from J, the gap between germline ends came to 15 bases. The CDR3 spans 13 residues.

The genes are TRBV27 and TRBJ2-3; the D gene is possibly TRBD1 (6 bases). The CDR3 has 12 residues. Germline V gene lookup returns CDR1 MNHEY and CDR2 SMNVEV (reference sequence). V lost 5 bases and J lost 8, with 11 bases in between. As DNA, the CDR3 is TGTGCCAGCAGTCTGATAGGGGGTACGCAGTATTTT. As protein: CASSLIGGTQYF.

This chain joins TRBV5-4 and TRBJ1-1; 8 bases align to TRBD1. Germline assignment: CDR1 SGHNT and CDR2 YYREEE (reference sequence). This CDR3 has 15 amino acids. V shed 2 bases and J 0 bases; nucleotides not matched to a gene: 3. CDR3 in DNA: TGTGCCAGCAGCTTCGAGACAGGGGTGAACACTGAAGCTTTCTTT. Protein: CASSFETGVNTEAFF.

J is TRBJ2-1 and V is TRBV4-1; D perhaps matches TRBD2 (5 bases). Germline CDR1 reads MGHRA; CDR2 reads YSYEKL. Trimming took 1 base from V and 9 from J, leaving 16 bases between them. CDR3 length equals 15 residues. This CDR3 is CASSQGWASPAEQFF. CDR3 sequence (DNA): TGCGCCAGCAGCCAAGGATGGGCTAGCCCTGCTGAGCAGTTCTTC.

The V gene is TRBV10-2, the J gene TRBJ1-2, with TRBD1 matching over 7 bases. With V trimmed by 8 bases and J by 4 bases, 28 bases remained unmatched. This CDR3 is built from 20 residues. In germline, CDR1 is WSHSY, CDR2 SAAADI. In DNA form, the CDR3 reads TGCGCCAGCGAGGGCCCTAATCACCGGGACAGCGCCCGGGGTGTCTATGGCTACACCTTC. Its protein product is CASEGPNHRDSARGVYGYTF.

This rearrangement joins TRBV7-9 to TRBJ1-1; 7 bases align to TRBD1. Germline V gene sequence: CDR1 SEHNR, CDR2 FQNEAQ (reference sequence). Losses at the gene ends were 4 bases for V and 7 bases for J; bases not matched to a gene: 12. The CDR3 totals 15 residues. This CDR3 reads CASSSLGTALVEAFF. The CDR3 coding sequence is TGTGCCAGCAGCTCATTAGGGACAGCTCTCGTTGAAGCTTTCTTT.

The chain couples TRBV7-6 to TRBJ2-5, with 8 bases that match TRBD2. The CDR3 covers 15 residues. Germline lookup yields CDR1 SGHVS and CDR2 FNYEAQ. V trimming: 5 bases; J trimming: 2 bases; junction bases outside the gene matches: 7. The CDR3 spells CASSISPGGQETQYF. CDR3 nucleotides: TGTGCCAGCAGCATCAGTCCGGGGGGGCAAGAGACCCAGTACTTC.

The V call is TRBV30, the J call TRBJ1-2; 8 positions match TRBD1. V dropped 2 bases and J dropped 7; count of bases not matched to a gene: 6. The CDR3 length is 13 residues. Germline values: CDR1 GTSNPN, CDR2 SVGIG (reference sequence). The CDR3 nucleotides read TGTGCCTGGAGTTTCCAGGGGGCGCTTGGCTACACCTTC. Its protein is CAWSFQGALGYTF.